The entry below gives a single T cell receptor (beta chain) sequence along with its context. What it binds is unknown. The data are from a study of shared clonotypes between healthy human individuals. Study-wide points: Read depth was anticipated to influence clonotype sharing among donors. A reduction in generation probabilities was seen for non-shared clonotypes relative to those shared by all four donors.

Each PCR replicate from the sorted subsets contained roughly 210 ng DNA, which is around 30,000 T cell genomes. Original analysis: ImmunoSEQ gave junction-only sequences without quality scores, so filtering differed. The assay was immunoSEQ multiplex PCR, and TCRdb's table has in-frame clones only and misses some. V, J and clone size derive from that table, while D and trimming were established from the DNA sequence. This table has around 2.5 million clones, roughly 93% appearing once. The CDR3 sequence is 15 residues long. Germline CDR1 is ENHRY and CDR2 is SYGVKD. Trimming cost V 0 bases and J 5 bases, with 13 bases left between them.

The source of this sequence is a man aged 18 to 35 in good health. Some clones in this sample may be carry-over from other donors' samples. The V and J genes are TRBV10-3 and TRBJ2-5; D unresolved. The sequenced sample consisted of naive CD4+ T cells from PBMCs. Subset here: CD45RA+ positively selected. This CDR3 is CAISESARFGETQYF. The CDR3 DNA reads as TGTGCCATCAGTGAGTCGGCTCGCTTTGGGGAGACCCAGTACTTC.